Below are 20 T cell receptor beta chains sequenced from a single sample in a study of human versus mouse CDR3 diversity and MHC coevolution. Sequenced by immunoSEQ multiplex PCR; TCRdb stores in-frame clones only, minus some. Of fewer than 80,000 clones in the sample, around 92% are singletons; the top ten hold less than 0.16%. Sequencing was carried out using naive CD4+ T cells from blood. Subset meaning: CD45RO-negative CD62L-positive naive CD4 T cells. Source of these receptors: a person between 25 and 70 years old in good health.

A note on this clone: This same CDR3 is encoded by further DNA sequences in the sample. This chain uses TRBV5-1 with TRBJ2-3; no clear D. Per germline, CDR1 SGHRS and CDR2 YFSETQ. Trimming removed 0 bases from V and 1 base from J, with 3 bases in between. There are 13 residues in the CDR3. The CDR3 region is CASSLGGTDTQYF. In nucleotides, the CDR3 is TGCGCCAGCAGCTTGGGAGGCACAGATACGCAGTATTTT.

The V call is TRBV30, the J call TRBJ1-5; the D is unclear. This CDR3 has 14 amino acids. Germline CDR1 is GTSNPN and CDR2 is SVGIG (reference sequence). The V gene lost 4 bases and the J gene lost 0 bases, with 10 bases spanning the gap. The DNA of the CDR3 is TGTGCCTGGAATTCGGTTAATAGCAATCAGCCCCAGCATTTT. As protein: CAWNSVNSNQPQHF.

The chain couples TRBV10-3 to TRBJ2-7; 8 nucleotides align to TRBD2. CDR1 and CDR2 from the germline V gene are ENHRY and SYGVKD. Losses at the gene ends were 4 bases for V and 6 bases for J; bases not matched to a gene: 11. This CDR3 contains 15 residues. The CDR3 DNA is TGTGCCATCAGTGTTGAGGGAGTTCGGGGGGGCGAGCAGTACTTC. It codes for CAISVEGVRGGEQYF.

J is TRBJ2-3 and V is TRBV5-6; 8 bases fit TRBD2. Germline CDR1 and CDR2: SGHDT and YYEEEE. V lost 7 bases and J lost 0; bases outside the gene matches: 1. The CDR3 has 13 residues. The CDR3 bases are TGTGCCAGCTCTAGCGGGAGCACAGATACGCAGTATTTT. Its translation is CASSSGSTDTQYF.

The chain carries TRBV25-1 and TRBJ2-3; D might be TRBD1 (6 bases). Trimming took off 0 bases at V and 2 bases at J, with 9 bases between the two ends. This CDR3 region has 15 residues. Germline CDR1 MGHDK, CDR2 SYGVNS. The CDR3 sequence: CASSEYRQATDTQYF. For the CDR3, the DNA is TGTGCCAGCAGTGAATATAGACAGGCCACAGATACGCAGTATTTT.

This clone was seen just once. In DNA form, the CDR3 reads TGTGCCAGCAGTCCGACAGGGTCTGCCTACGAGCAGTACTTC. Its protein is CASSPTGSAYEQYF. The chain carries TRBV6-4 and TRBJ2-7; 7 nucleotides match TRBD1. Germline CDR1 and CDR2: MRHNA and SNTAGT. The CDR3 contains 14 residues. Trimming cost V 5 bases and J 2 bases; bases outside gene matches: 6.

The rearrangement uses TRBV28 and TRBJ1-6; TRBD1 is a possible D gene (5 bases). The V gene's germline CDR1 is MDHEN and CDR2 SYDVKM. The CDR3 is 16 residues long. V lost 4 bases to trimming and J lost 0 bases, with 10 bases between them. The CDR3 is CASSYSDSSYNSPLHF. CDR3 nucleotides: TGTGCCAGCAGTTATAGTGACAGCTCCTATAATTCACCCCTCCACTTT.

The chain combines TRBV5-1 with TRBJ1-1; D is unclear. Germline-derived CDR1 and CDR2 are SGHRS and YFSETQ. Trimming pared 4 bases from V and 4 bases from J, leaving 11 bases between. The CDR3 runs to 13 residues. In DNA, the CDR3 is TGCGCCAGCAGCAGCACCATGCCCACTGAAGCTTTCTTT. It translates to CASSSTMPTEAFF.

The J gene is TRBJ2-7, the V gene TRBV9, with no clear D. V gave up 3 bases and J gave up 0 bases, with 7 bases separating them. The CDR3 runs 13 residues. CDR1 and CDR2 (germline): SGDLS, YYNGEE. The CDR3 spells CASSDDFSYEQYF. CDR3 bases: TGTGCCAGCAGCGACGACTTCTCCTACGAGCAGTACTTC.

The CDR3 region is CASSVTGSTEAFF. CDR3 bases: TGTGCCAGCAGCGTCACAGGGTCCACTGAAGCTTTCTTT. The rearrangement links TRBV9 to TRBJ1-1, with a possible D match to TRBD1 (6 bases). The V end lost 2 bases, the J end lost 4 bases, and 9 bases lay between the germline ends. The CDR3 runs to 13 residues. CDR1 and CDR2 (germline): SGDLS, YYNGEE.

The chain is built from TRBV18 and TRBJ1-3, with TRBD1 as a possible D gene (6 bases). In germline, CDR1 is KGHSH, CDR2 LQKENI. V was pared by 0 bases and J by 0 bases, with 9 bases between. This CDR3 spans 16 amino acids. The CDR3 sequence is CASSPPGANSGNTIYF. The CDR3 coding sequence is TGTGCCAGCTCACCACCGGGGGCCAACTCTGGAAACACCATATATTTT.

The rearrangement uses TRBV7-9 and TRBJ1-1; tentatively, D is TRBD1 (5 bases). The CDR3 spans 15 residues. Germline CDR1 is SEHNR and CDR2 is FQNEAQ (reference sequence). V lost 3 bases and J lost 0, with 11 bases in between. CDR3 coding DNA: TGTGCCAGCAGCTTCAGGGTTGGCGTGAACACTGAAGCTTTCTTT. Its protein product is CASSFRVGVNTEAFF.

The chain uses TRBV6-1 and TRBJ1-1, with a weak D call TRBD1 (6 bases). The CDR3 is made up of 12 amino acids. V lost 7 bases and J lost 4, with 10 bases in between. Germline loops: CDR1 MNHNS, CDR2 SASEGT. CDR3 bases: TGTGCCAGCATGGGAGGGGGCACTGAAGCTTTCTTT. Protein sequence: CASMGGGTEAFF.

The chain links TRBV4-1 to TRBJ1-2; TRBD1 aligns across 8 bases. CDR3 length equals 15 residues. Germline V gene data show CDR1 as MGHRA and CDR2 as YSYEKL. J lost 7 bases, V lost 1 base, and 8 bases had no gene match. CDR3 coding DNA: TGCGCCAGCAGCCAAGCAGGGGGCCTGGGGGGTGGCTACACCTTC. It is translated as CASSQAGGLGGGYTF.

This sequence joins TRBV25-1 and TRBJ1-6, with 9 nucleotides matching TRBD1. The CDR3 totals 17 residues. The V gene's germline CDR1 is MGHDK and CDR2 SYGVNS. Trimming cost V 1 base and J 8 bases; bases outside gene matches: 9. The CDR3 DNA is TGTGCCAGCAGTGAATGCGTGGACAGGGGTTGCCATTCACCCCTCCACTTT. The encoded protein is CASSECVDRGCHSPLHF. The variable domain in full, with the rest retrieved from reference TRBV25-1 and TRBJ1-6, is EADIYQTPRYLVIGTGKKITLECSQTMGHDKMYWYQQDPGMELHLIHYSYGVNSTEKGDLSSESTVSRIRTEHFPLTLESARPSHTSQYLCASSECVDRGCHSPLHFGNGTRLTVT.

The CDR3 loop reads CASSFLLAGVLTDTQYF. The DNA for the CDR3 is TGTGCCAGCAGTTTCTTACTAGCGGGAGTTCTGACAGATACGCAGTATTTT. The chain carries TRBV27 and TRBJ2-3; TRBD2 matches 11 bases. The trim removed 3 bases at V and 3 bases at J, leaving 8 bases unmatched. Germline V gene sequence: CDR1 MNHEY, CDR2 SMNVEV (reference sequence). CDR3 length: 17 amino acids.

The rearrangement uses TRBV28 and TRBJ2-7; 8 bases line up with TRBD1. This CDR3 is built from 14 residues. Germline CDR1 and CDR2: MDHEN and SYDVKM. V trimming: 6 bases; J trimming: 4 bases; junction bases outside the gene matches: 8. The CDR3 spells CASRTGQGPYEQYF. The CDR3 bases are TGTGCCAGCAGGACCGGACAGGGACCTTACGAGCAGTACTTC.

This chain uses TRBV2 with TRBJ2-7, with D perhaps TRBD1 (7 bases). Trimming took off 6 bases at V and 4 bases at J, with 19 bases between the two ends. CDR1 and CDR2 from the germline V gene are SNHLY and FYNNEI. This CDR3 contains 15 residues. The CDR3 DNA follows: TGTGCCAGCAGCAGCAACAGGGGTGGAGGGTACGAGCAGTACTTC. It specifies CASSSNRGGGYEQYF.

The chain uses TRBV27 and TRBJ1-6; D unclear. This CDR3 region has 13 residues. V shed 6 bases and J shed 15 bases, with 18 bases lying between them. Germline values: CDR1 MNHEY, CDR2 SMNVEV (reference sequence). In DNA form, the CDR3 reads TGTGCCAGCAGCTCTGTTTCTGGGAGCCGCCTCCACTTT. Protein product: CASSSVSGSRLHF.

This chain joins TRBV19 and TRBJ1-5; a possible D gene is TRBD1 (5 bases). CDR3 size: 16 residues. Germline assignment: CDR1 LNHDA and CDR2 SQIVND (reference sequence). Trimming took 2 bases from V and 4 from J, leaving 15 bases between them. The DNA of the CDR3 is TGTGCCAGTAGTATAATTTCAGGCAGGGATAATCAGCCCCAGCATTTT. Protein sequence: CASSIISGRDNQPQHF.